This T cell receptor beta chain was profiled in a study of T-cell memory formation after mild COVID-19. Whole-study findings and limits: Clones contracting day 15 to 85 were balanced CD4/CD8; later expanders leaned CD4+. Of the contracting clones, CD4+ ones lay mainly in CM and EM, and CD8+ ones in EMRA. The appearance of some responding clones in pre-infection memory suggested that cross-reactive memory joined.

Points on this clonotype: No antigen is known for it.

Constant-segment primers and 5'RACE yielded cDNA libraries for TCR alpha and TCR beta, each carrying sample barcodes and UMIs. A single record per CDR3 protein comes from TCRdb applying MiXCR to the 5' RACE reads. This table has about 400,000 distinct CDR3 sequences, about 16% appearing once. The sequence came from a young man who had mild COVID-19 (a few samples of this study predate the infection). Cell type and time point are not known. What was sequenced was PBMCs or a T cell subset sorted from them (not recorded which).

This CDR3 is CASSYGIQGRSGYTF. DNA for the CDR3: TGTGCCAGCAGTTACGGGATCCAGGGTCGGAGCGGCTACACCTTC. This chain joins TRBV6-6 and TRBJ1-2, with a possible D match to TRBD1 (5 bases). This CDR3 is 15 amino acids long. V lost 2 bases and J 8 bases, leaving 18 bases between the germline ends. Germline loops: CDR1 MNHNY, CDR2 SVGAGI (reference sequence).